Below are 21 T cell receptor beta chains sequenced from a single sample in a study of cytomegalovirus exposure and HLA in healthy donors. It was with 60 Vbeta and 13 Jbeta primers that the PCR ran. The assay was immunoSEQ multiplex PCR, and TCRdb's table has in-frame clones only and misses some. The data show some 120,000 clones, about 74% seen once. The sequenced sample consisted of PBMCs. These receptor sequences come from a man under 40 in good health and CMV-seropositive.

The chain recombines TRBV7-2 with TRBJ2-2; weak D call: TRBD1 (6 bases). CDR1 is SGHTA, CDR2 FQGNSA, per germline. The CDR3 runs 16 residues. V lost 1 base to trimming and J lost 5 bases, with 14 bases between them. The DNA of the CDR3 is TGTGCCAGCAGCTTAGGACAGGCCTCCTTTACCGGGGAGCTGTTTTTT. Translation gives CASSLGQASFTGELFF. The full variable domain, its missing parts supplied by reference TRBV7-2 and TRBJ2-2, is GAGVSQSPSNKVTEKGKDVELRCDPISGHTALYWYRQSLGQGLEFLIYFQGNSAPDKSGLPSDRFSAERTGGSVSTLTIQRTQQEDSAVYLCASSLGQASFTGELFFGEGSRLTVL.

The genes are TRBV10-3 and TRBJ2-5, with TRBD1 matching 7 bases. Per germline, CDR1 ENHRY and CDR2 SYGVKD. J lost 5 bases, V lost 4 bases, and 7 bases had no gene match. The CDR3 spans 14 residues. The CDR3: CAISGDRELETQYF. Written as DNA, the CDR3 is TGTGCCATCAGTGGTGACAGGGAGTTGGAGACCCAGTACTTC.

The chain joins TRBV7-9 to TRBJ2-7; 8 nucleotides match TRBD1. The trim removed 1 base at V and 2 bases at J, leaving 4 bases unmatched. The V gene's germline CDR1 is SEHNR and CDR2 FQNEAQ (reference sequence). The CDR3 consists of 15 residues. CDR3 coding DNA: TGTGCCAGCAGCTTAGGACAGGGGCTGGCCTACGAGCAGTACTTC. As protein: CASSLGQGLAYEQYF.

The rearrangement joins TRBV21-1 to TRBJ1-2. TRBV21-1 is a pseudogene locus. The CDR3 totals 12 residues. The CDR3 nucleotides are TGTGCCAGCAGCCAGGGAGGATGGGGCTACACCTTC. Encoded protein: CASSQGGWGYTF.

The J gene is TRBJ1-1, the V gene TRBV5-1, with D possibly being TRBD1 (6 bases). CDR1 is SGHRS and CDR2 is YFSETQ in the germline V gene. V was cut by 0 bases and J by 1 base, with 7 bases left in between. The CDR3 runs 14 residues. The CDR3 sequence: CASSLDRENTEAFF. The CDR3 nucleotides are TGCGCCAGCAGCTTGGACAGGGAGAACACTGAAGCTTTCTTT.

The gene calls are TRBV18 and TRBJ2-7; a possible D gene is TRBD1 (5 bases). Trimming removed 3 bases at V and 5 bases at J, with 11 bases between. Per the germline V gene, CDR1 is KGHSH and CDR2 is LQKENI. The CDR3 contains 13 residues. Here the CDR3 reads CASSPEIQDEQYF. In nucleotides, the CDR3 is TGTGCCAGCTCACCGGAGATACAGGACGAGCAGTACTTC.

This chain connects TRBV11-2 to TRBJ1-6, with 8 positions matching TRBD1. Germline lookup yields CDR1 SGHAT and CDR2 FQNNGV. The CDR3 totals 15 residues. Losses at the gene ends were 7 bases for V and 5 bases for J; bases not matched to a gene: 7. The CDR3 loop is CASTQQGQDNSPLHF. The CDR3 DNA is TGTGCCAGCACCCAACAGGGACAGGATAATTCACCCCTCCACTTT. Combining the CDR3 with reference TRBV11-2 and TRBJ1-6 gives the whole variable domain EAGVAQSPRYKIIEKRQSVAFWCNPISGHATLYWYQQILGQGPKLLIQFQNNGVVDDSQLPKDRFSAERLKGVDSTLKIQPAKLEDSAVYLCASTQQGQDNSPLHFGNGTRLTVT.

This chain connects TRBV6-1 to TRBJ1-3; the match to TRBD1 covers 8 bases. Germline CDR1 reads MNHNS; CDR2 reads SASEGT. The length of the CDR3 is 15 residues. With V trimmed by 4 bases and J by 4 bases, 6 bases remained unmatched. The CDR3 DNA follows: TGTGCCAGCAGTGTCCAGGGGGCTCTAGGAAACACCATATATTTT. It is translated as CASSVQGALGNTIYF.

This clone occurred once. The V and J genes are TRBV5-4 and TRBJ2-3, with 12 bases matching TRBD2. The CDR3 runs 18 residues. Germline assignment: CDR1 SGHNT and CDR2 YYREEE (reference sequence). After removal of 1 base from V and 2 bases from J, the junction contained 8 bases not matched to a gene. Written as DNA, the CDR3 is TGTGCCAGCAGCTTGACCCTAGGACTAGCGGGGATCACAGATACGCAGTATTTT. As protein: CASSLTLGLAGITDTQYF.

CDR3 nucleotides: TGTGCCAGCTCACCGAAACAGGACAACTATGGCTACACCTTC. Its translation: CASSPKQDNYGYTF. This rearrangement joins TRBV18 to TRBJ1-2, with D maybe TRBD1 (5 bases). Germline V lookup: CDR1 KGHSH, CDR2 LQKENI. Trimming took 3 bases from V and 2 from J, leaving 10 bases between them. CDR3 size: 14 residues.

This clone was seen only once. The chain links TRBV18 to TRBJ1-5; 8 bases map to TRBD1. This CDR3 has 15 residues. CDR1 KGHSH and CDR2 LQKENI come from the germline V gene. J was trimmed by 7 bases and V by 3 bases; bases with no gene match: 8. The CDR3 is CASSPDRAPEQPQHF. The CDR3 DNA follows: TGTGCCAGCTCACCGGACAGGGCACCAGAGCAGCCCCAGCATTTT.

This chain links TRBV30 with TRBJ2-7; unclear D gene. Trimming removed 1 base at V and 2 bases at J, with 9 bases between. The CDR3 has 13 amino acids. Germline loops: CDR1 GTSNPN, CDR2 SVGIG (reference sequence). The CDR3 nucleotides read TGTGCCTGGAGTGGGGCAGAAACCTACGAGCAGTACTTC. Protein: CAWSGAETYEQYF.

The chain uses TRBV28 and TRBJ1-5; unclear D gene. Germline V CDR1 and CDR2: MDHEN, SYDVKM. The CDR3 covers 15 residues. Trimming cost V 5 bases and J 11 bases, with 22 bases left between them. The CDR3 reads CASSPGLGPQSAQHF. DNA for the CDR3: TGTGCCAGCAGTCCCGGACTGGGCCCACAATCAGCCCAGCATTTT.

The CDR3 sequence: CASGTSLYEQYF. DNA of the CDR3: TGTGCCAGCGGGACTAGCCTATACGAGCAGTACTTC. The chain couples TRBV27 to TRBJ2-5, with TRBD2 identical over 9 bases. The closer fit of TRBJ2-7 to the DNA end suggests the J call may be wrong. The CDR3 contains 12 residues. Germline V gives CDR1 MNHEY, CDR2 SMNVEV (reference sequence).

V gene TRBV28 combines with J gene TRBJ1-2; the D gene is possibly TRBD1 (6 bases). This CDR3 contains 15 residues. The V gene's germline CDR1 is MDHEN and CDR2 SYDVKM. Trimming removed 5 bases at V and 0 bases at J, with 13 bases between. CDR3: CASSRQVGTNYGYTF. As DNA, the CDR3 is TGTGCCAGCAGTCGACAGGTTGGGACTAACTATGGCTACACCTTC.

The CDR3 nucleotides read TGTGCCAGCAGTTATGGACAGGGGACTGAAGCTTTCTTT. This translates into CASSYGQGTEAFF. This chain uses TRBV27 with TRBJ1-1; TRBD1 agrees at 9 bases. The CDR3 is 13 amino acids. Per germline, CDR1 MNHEY and CDR2 SMNVEV (reference sequence). Trimming took 4 bases from V and 5 from J; bases not matched to a gene: 2.

The chain is built from TRBV5-1 and TRBJ2-1; weak D call: TRBD1 (5 bases). The germline V gene encodes CDR1 SGHRS and CDR2 YFSETQ. The V gene lost 1 base and the J gene lost 0 bases, with 11 bases spanning the gap. There are 16 residues in the CDR3. CDR3 residues: CASSLLQASSYNEQFF. CDR3 nucleotide sequence: TGCGCCAGCAGCTTGTTACAGGCGAGCTCCTACAATGAGCAGTTCTTC.

This chain connects TRBV29-1 to TRBJ1-2; TRBD1 is a possible D gene (6 bases). The germline V gene has CDR1 SQVTM and CDR2 ANQGSEA. CDR3 length: 12 residues. Trimming took 4 bases from V and 3 from J, leaving 9 bases between them. The CDR3 DNA is TGCAGCGTTGTGAACAGGGACTATGGCTACACCTTC. Translated, it gives CSVVNRDYGYTF.

This chain links TRBV29-1 with TRBJ2-1; D perhaps matches TRBD1 (5 bases). The CDR3 has 13 amino acids. Germline V CDR1 and CDR2: SQVTM, ANQGSEA. V lost 7 bases and J lost 0, with 10 bases in between. The CDR3 DNA reads as TGCAGCGCCCAAACAGGCTCCTACAATGAGCAGTTCTTC. This encodes CSAQTGSYNEQFF.

V gene TRBV7-9 combines with J gene TRBJ2-3; perhaps TRBD2 as D (5 bases). The CDR3 is 16 residues long. V dropped 1 base and J dropped 8 bases, with 19 bases sitting between them. CDR1 and CDR2 (germline): SEHNR, FQNEAQ (reference sequence). The CDR3, as DNA: TGTGCCAGCAGCTTAGAGCAGCGGATTGAGTTCGGTACGCAGTATTTT. Translated: CASSLEQRIEFGTQYF.

This chain connects TRBV30 to TRBJ1-2; 8 bases are a match to TRBD1. This CDR3 contains 15 residues. Germline V gene sequence: CDR1 GTSNPN, CDR2 SVGIG (reference sequence). The V gene end was trimmed by 2 bases and the J gene end by 8 bases; junction bases not matched to a gene: 13. The CDR3 loop reads CAWSPLRGRIRGYTF. The CDR3 DNA sequence: TGTGCCTGGAGTCCGCTCAGGGGGCGAATTAGGGGCTACACCTTC.